The rows below give T cell receptor beta chains drawn from one sample of a study of blood T cells in healthy people across ages. A single record per CDR3 protein comes from TCRdb applying MiXCR to the 5' RACE reads. The sample lists some 1.5 million distinct CDR3 sequences; approximately 28% were seen once. The material sequenced was blood. These receptors all come from a young woman in good health. The conserved cysteine and the conserved F or W are not part of the CDR3 here. The D gene is left open where the match is weak. Part of the rows lack a size; the others show once, few, many or a class for expanded clones.

TRBJ1-5,NA,TRBV20-1,NA,SARDRIRGSNQPQH
TRBJ2-7,TRBD1,TRBV9,NA,PSSVGGQWESNEQY
TRBJ1-5,NA,TRBV5-6,NA,ASSPTYRTFTRNQPQH
TRBJ2-5,TRBD2,TRBV5-5,NA,ASSPGGAVETQY
TRBJ2-6,NA,TRBV6-6,NA,ASSPTLLRGANVLT
TRBJ2-2,TRBD1,TRBV4-3,once,ASSHLRGGQGIGELF
TRBJ1-1,NA,TRBV5-1,few,ASSLDVDGTEAF
TRBJ1-2,NA,TRBV12-3/TRBV12-4,many,ASTRGQPGGYT
TRBJ2-1,NA,TRBV12-5,NA,ASGELYNEQF
TRBJ1-5,NA,TRBV7-8,few,ASSPAGQRSNQPQH
TRBJ1-4,TRBD1,TRBV14,NA,ASSLNRGTNEKLF
TRBJ2-5,NA,TRBV20-1,NA,SAPPGRGVETQY
TRBJ2-1,NA,TRBV6-5,NA,ASSYGGRYEQF
TRBJ2-3,NA,TRBV24-1,many,ATSDPGAPTDTQY
TRBJ2-1,NA,TRBV24-1,NA,ATSDATMGSAGEQF
TRBJ1-2,NA,TRBV9,many,ASSVEGNYGYT
TRBJ2-7,NA,TRBV12-3/TRBV12-4,few,ASSPGQRANEQY
TRBJ1-2,NA,TRBV11-2,few,ASSLDRYGDGYT
TRBJ2-1,TRBD2,TRBV20-1,NA,GASLAGGPAEQF
TRBJ2-7,TRBD2,TRBV7-9,few,ASSPRLAESSYEQY
TRBJ2-7,TRBD2,TRBV27,few,ASSGRETSYEQY
TRBJ2-1,NA,TRBV2,NA,ASSGSRRDHEQF
TRBJ1-2,NA,TRBV25-1,NA,ASSEFSDSNYGYT
TRBJ2-5,TRBD2,TRBV7-9,few,ASSLSLQGGQETQY
TRBJ2-1,TRBD2,TRBV10-2,NA,AGSEPSGGTIDEQF
TRBJ2-3,NA,TRBV7-2,NA,ASSHPPPRGHTQY
TRBJ2-7,NA,TRBV6-1,many,ASSVQGNYEQY
TRBJ2-7,NA,TRBV9,NA,ASSLNKDAYEQY
TRBJ2-3,NA,TRBV2,NA,ASSDGPRRDTQY
TRBJ2-3,NA,TRBV7-9,NA,ASSPPGGLTRDTQY
TRBJ2-7,NA,TRBV20-1,NA,SAPHPGQGSYEQY
TRBJ2-3,NA,TRBV29-1,NA,SVSATINTDTQY
TRBJ1-2,NA,TRBV20-1,few,SARDFPLDGYT
TRBJ2-1,TRBD2,TRBV18,NA,ASSPRTSGRANEQF
TRBJ1-6,NA,TRBV20-1,few,SAPSRGQTDSPLH
TRBJ1-2,NA,TRBV28,NA,ASMWKGSYGYT
TRBJ2-6,NA,TRBV2,few,ASSDWSGANVLT
TRBJ1-5,NA,TRBV5-5,NA,ASSLAVRQPQH
TRBJ2-1,TRBD2,TRBV9,few,ASSVDPSGGSSYNEQF
TRBJ2-3,TRBD1,TRBV15,few,ATSREGTGTDTQY
TRBJ2-7,NA,TRBV28,many,ATTSQGSYEQY